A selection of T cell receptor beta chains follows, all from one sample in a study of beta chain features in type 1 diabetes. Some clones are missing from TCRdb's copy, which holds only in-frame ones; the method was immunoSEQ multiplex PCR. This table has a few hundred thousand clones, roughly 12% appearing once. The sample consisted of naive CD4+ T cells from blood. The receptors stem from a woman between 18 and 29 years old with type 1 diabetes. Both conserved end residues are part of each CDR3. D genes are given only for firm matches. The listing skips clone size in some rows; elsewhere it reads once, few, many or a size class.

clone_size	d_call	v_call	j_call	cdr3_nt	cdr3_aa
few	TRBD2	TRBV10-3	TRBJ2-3	TGTGCTTCCGAAGGTAGCGGGAGTAGCACAGATACGCAGTATTTT	CASEGSGSSTDTQYF
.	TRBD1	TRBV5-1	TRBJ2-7	TGCGCCAGCAGACCGGACAGGGATGGGGAGCAGTACTTC	CASRPDRDGEQYF
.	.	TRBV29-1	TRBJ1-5	TGCAGCGCAGGGTATACTAATCAGCCCCAGCATTTT	CSAGYTNQPQHF
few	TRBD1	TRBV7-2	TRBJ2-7	TGTGCCAGCAGCGTCGGGACAGGGGGCTACGAGCAGTACTTC	CASSVGTGGYEQYF
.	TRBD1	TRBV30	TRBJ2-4	TGTGCCTGGAGTGCAGACAGGGGAGACATTCAGTACTTC	CAWSADRGDIQYF
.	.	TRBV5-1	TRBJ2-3	TGCGCCAGCAGCTTGGATGAGGGCCGGGGAGGAGGCACAGATACGCAGTATTTT	CASSLDEGRGGGTDTQYF
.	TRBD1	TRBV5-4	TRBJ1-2	TGTGCCAGCAGCTTGGGGGGACAGGGGACTTGGGGCTACACCTTC	CASSLGGQGTWGYTF
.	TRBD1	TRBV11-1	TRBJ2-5	TGTGCCAGCAGCCTAACGGACAGGGGGCCCCCGTTCCAAGAGACCCAGTACTTC	CASSLTDRGPPFQETQYF
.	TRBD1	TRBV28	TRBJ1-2	TGTGCCAGCAGTACCGTGGACAGGGCCTACACCTTC	CASSTVDRAYTF
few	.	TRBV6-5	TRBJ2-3	TGTGCCAGCAGTAACTCACTGGATACGCAGTATTTT	CASSNSLDTQYF
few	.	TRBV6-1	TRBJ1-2	TGTGCCAGCAGTGAAGCTGTGTCCTCGGCAGGGCGGGGCTACACCTTC	CASSEAVSSAGRGYTF
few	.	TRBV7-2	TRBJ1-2	TGTGCCACCCACAGGGCCTCGAACTATGGCTACACCTTC	CATHRASNYGYTF
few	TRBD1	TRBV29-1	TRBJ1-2	TGCAGCGTTGGGACAGGGGGTAACTATGGCTACACCTTC	CSVGTGGNYGYTF
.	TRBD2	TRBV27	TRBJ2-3	TGTGCCAGCAGTCTACTTAGCGGGAGGAGCAGCACAGATACGCAGTATTTT	CASSLLSGRSSTDTQYF
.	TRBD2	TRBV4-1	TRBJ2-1	TGCGCCAGCAGCCAGATGGGGACTAGCGGGAGTCCCCCGCGATACAATGAGCAGTTCTTC	CASSQMGTSGSPPRYNEQFF
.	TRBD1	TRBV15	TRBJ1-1	TGTGCCACCAACAGACCGGGACAGACGAACACTGAAGCTTTCTTT	CATNRPGQTNTEAFF
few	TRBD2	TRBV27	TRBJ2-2	TGTGCCAGCAGCCGACTTAGCGGGGGTATCGCCGGGGAGCTGTTTTTT	CASSRLSGGIAGELFF
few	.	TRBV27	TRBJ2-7	TGTGCCAGGGTGGAGGAGCAGTACTTC	CARVEEQYF
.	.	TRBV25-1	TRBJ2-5	TGTGCCAGCAGTGATACAAACGGGTACCAAGAGACCCAGTACTTC	CASSDTNGYQETQYF
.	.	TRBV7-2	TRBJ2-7	TGTGCCAGCAGTCCGAGCTCCTACGAGCAGTACTTC	CASSPSSYEQYF
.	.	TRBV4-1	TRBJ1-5	TGCGCCAGCAGCCAAGTCCTGGCAAGTTATAGCAATCAGCCCCAGCATTTT	CASSQVLASYSNQPQHF
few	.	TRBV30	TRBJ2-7	TGTGCCTGGAGATCGGTGCCAGCGCGCGAGCAGTACTTC	CAWRSVPAREQYF
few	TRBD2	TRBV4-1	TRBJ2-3	TGCGCCAGCACCCCCGCCCTAGCGGGAGGCCTAGATACGCAGTATTTT	CASTPALAGGLDTQYF
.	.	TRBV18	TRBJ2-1	TGTGCCAGCTCACCAGGGACATTCGGCAATGAGCAGTTCTTC	CASSPGTFGNEQFF
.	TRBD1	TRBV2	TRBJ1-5	TGTGCCAGCAGCGTAGTGCGAGGACAGGTCTTAAGCGGCAATCAGCCCCAGCATTTT	CASSVVRGQVLSGNQPQHF
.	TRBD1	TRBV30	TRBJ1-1	TGTGCCTGGAGTTCGGGTGGGGACAGGGTAGCTTTCTTT	CAWSSGGDRVAFF
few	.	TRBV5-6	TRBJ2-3	TGTGCCAGCAGCCCCACAGGGGATACGCAGTATTTT	CASSPTGDTQYF